The clone carrying this T cell receptor (beta chain) was recorded a few times. Looked up from germline, CDR1 is MDHEN and CDR2 is SYDVKM. The junction had 9 bases not matched to a gene; V was cut back by 6 bases and J by 7 bases. This CDR3 contains 15 residues. The data are from a study of blood T cell repertoires in COVID-19. Overall study context: Collection of acute and convalescent COVID-19 samples took place in the United States, Italy and Spain.

Assay: immunoSEQ multiplex PCR; the TCRdb copy retains only in-frame clones and omits some. This sample carries around 240,000 clones, 75% to 85% of them seen once, and the ten largest clones take around 6.8%. The clonotype was recovered from a woman aged 45-59 years with acute or convalescent COVID-19. V gene TRBV28 combines with J gene TRBJ1-5; 10 nucleotides align to TRBD1. Source material: peripheral blood. The CDR3 loop is CASSPGQGRRQPQHF. CDR3 nucleotide sequence: TGTGCCAGCAGCCCGGGACAGGGGAGGAGACAGCCCCAGCATTTT.